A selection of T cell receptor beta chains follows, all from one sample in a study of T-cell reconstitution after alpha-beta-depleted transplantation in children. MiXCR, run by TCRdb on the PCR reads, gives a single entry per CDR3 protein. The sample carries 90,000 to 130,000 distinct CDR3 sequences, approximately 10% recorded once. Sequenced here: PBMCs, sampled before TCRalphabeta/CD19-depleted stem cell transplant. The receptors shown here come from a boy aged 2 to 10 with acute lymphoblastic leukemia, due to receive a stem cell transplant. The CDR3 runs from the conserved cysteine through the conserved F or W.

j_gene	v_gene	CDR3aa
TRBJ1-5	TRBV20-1	CSARDQGQGAGQPQHF
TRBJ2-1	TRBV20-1	CSARDPQGAYNEQFF
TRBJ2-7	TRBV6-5	CASSLMPGQGHEQYF
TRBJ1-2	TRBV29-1	CSVDPERQETIGYTF
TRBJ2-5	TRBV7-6	CASSLVSGVGEETQYF
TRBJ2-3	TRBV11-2	CASSLAGAGTDTQYF
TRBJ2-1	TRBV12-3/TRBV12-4	CASSFGLAGAGEQFF
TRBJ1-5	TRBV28	CASSEGANNQPQHF
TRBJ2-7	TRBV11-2	CASRAGNYEQYF
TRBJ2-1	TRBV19	CASSIRGLAGGNLNEQFF
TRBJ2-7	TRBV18	CASSYGTRDEQYF
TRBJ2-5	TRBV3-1	CASSARGTQETQYF
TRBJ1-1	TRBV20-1	CSASVGLPNTEAFF
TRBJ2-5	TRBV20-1	CSASGLALGQETQYF
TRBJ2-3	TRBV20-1	CSARKTSGRAHNTQYF
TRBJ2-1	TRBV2	CASGQGPYNEQFF
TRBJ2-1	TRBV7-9	CASSHPTGVWNEQFF
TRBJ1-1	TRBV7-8	CASTQKAVNTEAFF
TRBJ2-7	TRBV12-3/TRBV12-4	CASSQGQGPYEQYF
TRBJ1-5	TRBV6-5	CASSPRRGGQPQHF
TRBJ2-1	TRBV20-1	CSASPGGGEQFF
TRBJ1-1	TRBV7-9	CASSHQGREAEAFF
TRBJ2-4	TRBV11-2	CASSLDPGGQSIQYF
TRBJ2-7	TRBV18	CASSPSGHVLNEQYF
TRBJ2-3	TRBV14	CASSPRTGRNTQYF
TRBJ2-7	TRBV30	CAQRATPSYEQYF
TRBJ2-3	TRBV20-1	CSAIPGLAGVTDTQYF
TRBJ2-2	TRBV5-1	CASSLDGVRTGGTGELFF
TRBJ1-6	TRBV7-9	CASSLAGPDNSPLHF
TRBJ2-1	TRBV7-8	CASSPGANEQFF
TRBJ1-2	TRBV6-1	CASSGLKANYGYTF
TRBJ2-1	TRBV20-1	CTVSGAGDYNEQFF
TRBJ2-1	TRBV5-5	CASNTKGYNEQFF
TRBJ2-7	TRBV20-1	CSASSSGPWGEQYF
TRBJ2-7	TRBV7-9	CASSSRQSYEQYF
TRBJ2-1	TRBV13	CASSPQGSGYPKQFF
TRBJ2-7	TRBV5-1	CASSLGGGTTYEQYF
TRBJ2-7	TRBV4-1	CASSQDELAGAYEQYF
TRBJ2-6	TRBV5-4	CASSLPAGSGANVLTF
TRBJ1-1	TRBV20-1	CSARDRVFGALNTEAFF
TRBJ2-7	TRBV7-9	CASSPFRGDEQYF
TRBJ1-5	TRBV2	CASSGGGGNQPQHF
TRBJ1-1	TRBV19	CASRDRGMNTEAFF
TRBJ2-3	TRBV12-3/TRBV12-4	CASSEIQTSTDTQYF
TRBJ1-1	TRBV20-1	CSAPRAGPNTEAFF
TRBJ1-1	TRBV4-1	CASSPYRGTVEAFF
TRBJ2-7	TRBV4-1	CASSQNRDRGPYEQYF
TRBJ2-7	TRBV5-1	CASRRQGDEQYF
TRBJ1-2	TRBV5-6	CASSFPGGEGYTF
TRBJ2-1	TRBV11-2	CASDDRLSRISGSSSYNEQFF